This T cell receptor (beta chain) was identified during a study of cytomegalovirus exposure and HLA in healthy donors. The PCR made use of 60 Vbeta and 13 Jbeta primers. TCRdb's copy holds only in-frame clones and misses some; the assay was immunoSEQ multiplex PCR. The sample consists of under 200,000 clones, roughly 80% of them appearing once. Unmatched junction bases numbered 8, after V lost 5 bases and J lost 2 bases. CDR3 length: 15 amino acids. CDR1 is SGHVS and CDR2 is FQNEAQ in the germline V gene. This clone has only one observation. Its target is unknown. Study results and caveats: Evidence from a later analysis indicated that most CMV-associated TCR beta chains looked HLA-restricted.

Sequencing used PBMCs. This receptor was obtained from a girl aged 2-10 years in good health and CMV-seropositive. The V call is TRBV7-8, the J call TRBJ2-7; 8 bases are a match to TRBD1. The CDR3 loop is CASSLRGQATYEQYF. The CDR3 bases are TGTGCCAGCAGCCTTAGGGGACAGGCGACCTACGAGCAGTACTTC.